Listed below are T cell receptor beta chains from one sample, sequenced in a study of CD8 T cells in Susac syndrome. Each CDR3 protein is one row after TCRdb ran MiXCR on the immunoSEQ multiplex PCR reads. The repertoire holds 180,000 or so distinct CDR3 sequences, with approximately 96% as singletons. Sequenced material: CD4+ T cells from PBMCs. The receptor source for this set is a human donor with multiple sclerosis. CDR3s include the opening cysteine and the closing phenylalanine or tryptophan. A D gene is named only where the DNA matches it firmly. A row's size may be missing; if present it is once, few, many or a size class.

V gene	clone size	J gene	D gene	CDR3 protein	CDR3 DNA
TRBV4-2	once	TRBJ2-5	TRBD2	CASSHGLAGEETQYF	TGTGCCAGCAGCCACGGACTAGCGGGGGAAGAGACCCAGTACTTC
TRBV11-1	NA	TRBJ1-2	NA	CASSLTGGHGYTF	TGTGCCAGCAGCTTGACTGGGGGGCATGGCTACACCTTC
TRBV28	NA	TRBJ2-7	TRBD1	CASTRTGTDEQYF	TGTGCCAGCACACGGACAGGGACGGACGAGCAGTACTTC
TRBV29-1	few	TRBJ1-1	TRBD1	CSATQGARAEAFF	TGCAGCGCAACCCAGGGGGCTAGGGCTGAAGCTTTCTTT
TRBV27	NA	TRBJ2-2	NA	CASSLLGLGTNTGELFF	TGTGCCAGCAGTTTATTGGGGCTGGGGACGAACACCGGGGAGCTGTTTTTT
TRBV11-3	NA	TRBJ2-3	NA	CASSKAPDTQYF	TGTGCCAGCAGTAAAGCTCCGGATACGCAGTATTTT
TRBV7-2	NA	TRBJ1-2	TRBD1	CASSPTRGNGYTF	TGTGCCAGCAGCCCCACCAGGGGGAATGGCTACACCTTC
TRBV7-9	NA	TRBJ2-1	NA	CASSPGESSYNEQFF	TGTGCCAGCAGCCCGGGGGAGAGCTCCTACAATGAGCAGTTCTTC
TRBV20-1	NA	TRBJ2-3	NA	CSARDLVRGADTQYF	TGCAGTGCTAGAGATCTGGTACGAGGGGCAGATACGCAGTATTTT
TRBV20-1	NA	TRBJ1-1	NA	CSARTENTEAFF	TGCAGTGCACGGACAGAGAACACTGAAGCTTTCTTT
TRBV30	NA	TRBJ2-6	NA	CACPLAGANVLTF	TGTGCCTGCCCCCTGGCGGGGGCCAACGTCCTGACTTTC
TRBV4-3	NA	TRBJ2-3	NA	CASSQDALVADTQYF	TGCGCCAGCAGCCAAGATGCACTAGTCGCAGATACGCAGTATTTT
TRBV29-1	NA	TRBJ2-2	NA	CSVLPVGVNTGELFF	TGCAGCGTCCTCCCGGTAGGGGTGAACACCGGGGAGCTGTTTTTT
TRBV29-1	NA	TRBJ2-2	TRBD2	CSVHTSGVGTGELFF	TGCAGCGTTCATACTAGCGGGGTCGGTACCGGGGAGCTGTTTTTT
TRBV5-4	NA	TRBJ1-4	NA	CASSLADSEKLFF	TGTGCCAGCAGCTTGGCTGACAGTGAAAAACTGTTTTTT
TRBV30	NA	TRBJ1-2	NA	CAWTPPTGYGYTF	TGTGCCTGGACACCACCGACGGGCTATGGCTACACCTTC
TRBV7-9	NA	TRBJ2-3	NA	CASSLGFGSSGTDTQYF	TGTGCCAGCAGCTTAGGATTCGGCTCTTCGGGTACAGATACGCAGTATTTT
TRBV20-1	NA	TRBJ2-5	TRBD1	CSVRDRGQETQYF	TGCAGTGTCCGGGACAGGGGACAAGAGACCCAGTACTTC
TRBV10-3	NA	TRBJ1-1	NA	CAISVRETSTEAFF	TGTGCCATCAGTGTCCGGGAGACGAGCACTGAAGCTTTCTTT
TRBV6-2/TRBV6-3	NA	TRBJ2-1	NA	CASSSGPSVYNEQFF	TGTGCCAGCAGTTCGGGCCCAAGCGTCTACAATGAGCAGTTCTTC